This T cell receptor beta chain came from a study of OX40 agonist ivuxolimab in advanced cancers. Across the study: In this cohort, patients received ivuxolimab, an agonistic anti-OX40 (CD134) antibody. Three dose-escalation patients had partial responses: one with hepatocellular carcinoma and two with cutaneous melanoma.

This CDR3 is built from 13 residues. Trimming cost V 1 base and J 4 bases, with 7 bases left between them. Germline assignment: CDR1 SGHDN and CDR2 FVKESK. Whole-study findings and limits: Normalized T-cell clonal expansion was also low in some nonresponders. No antigen was identified for the clonally expanded peripheral T cells.

The data were produced by immunoSEQ multiplex PCR, yet TCRdb's version contains in-frame clones alone and is incomplete. The sample lists about 75,000 clones, around 83% occurring once. Details on this clone: The antigen is undetermined.

This receptor was taken from an adult with an advanced solid tumor such as melanoma, head and neck, liver or kidney cancer. This material consisted of CD4+ or CD8+ T cells sorted from blood, taken in a trial of the OX40 agonist ivuxolimab. The J gene is TRBJ1-2, the V gene TRBV14; no reliable D call. CDR3 loop: CASSQVPSYGYTF. Written as DNA, the CDR3 is TGTGCCAGCAGCCAAGTCCCTTCCTATGGCTACACCTTC. Together with reference TRBV14 and TRBJ1-2, the CDR3 gives the full variable domain: EAGVTQFPSHSVIEKGQTVTLRCDPISGHDNLYWYRRVMGKEIKFLLHFVKESKQDESGMPNNRFLAERTGGTYSTLKVQPAELEDSGVYFCASSQVPSYGYTFGSGTRLTVV.